A single sample is the source of the 20 T cell receptor beta chains below, sequenced in a study of shared clonotypes between healthy human individuals. Repertoires were generated with immunoSEQ multiplex PCR, while TCRdb's copy carries only in-frame clones and drops some. The profile shows about 640,000 clones, roughly 70% of them singletons. The sample was memory CD4+ T cells sorted from blood. The subset here: CD45RA-negative fraction. These receptors came from a woman aged 25 to 39 in good health.

This clone was detected many times. The V gene is TRBV6-6, the J gene TRBJ1-1; D remains ambiguous. The CDR3 length is 14 residues. CDR1 is MNHNY and CDR2 is SVGAGI in the germline V gene (reference sequence). V was trimmed by 0 bases and J by 3 bases, leaving 8 bases between them. The CDR3 spells CASSYSNSHTEAFF. DNA of the CDR3: TGTGCCAGCAGTTACTCGAATAGCCACACTGAAGCTTTCTTT.

The rearrangement links TRBV28 to TRBJ2-7, with D unclear. The CDR3 runs to 15 residues. Germline loops: CDR1 MDHEN, CDR2 SYDVKM. V shed 2 bases and J shed 2 bases, with 13 bases lying between them. The CDR3 region is CASSLKLPHTYEQYF. The CDR3 nucleotides read TGTGCCAGCAGTTTAAAGCTTCCACATACCTACGAGCAGTACTTC. Supplemented by reference TRBV28 and TRBJ2-7, the full variable domain reads DVKVTQSSRYLVKRTGEKVFLECVQDMDHENMFWYRQDPGLGLRLIYFSYDVKMKEKGDIPEGYSVSREKKERFSLILESASTNQTSMYLCASSLKLPHTYEQYFGPGTRLTVT.

This chain links TRBV11-2 with TRBJ2-7; D is possibly TRBD1 (5 bases). CDR3 size: 14 residues. Germline loops: CDR1 SGHAT, CDR2 FQNNGV. Deletions cut 3 bases from V and 3 bases from J, with 12 bases between. As DNA, the CDR3 is TGTGCCAGCAGCTTCGGCAGGGTACGCTACGAGCAGTACTTC. Amino acid sequence: CASSFGRVRYEQYF.

The chain couples TRBV6-1 to TRBJ1-1, with D uncertain. V lost 0 bases and J lost 0, with 8 bases in between. Germline V gene lookup returns CDR1 MNHNS and CDR2 SASEGT. This CDR3 spans 15 amino acids. CDR3 residues: CASSEAAEMNTEAFF. CDR3 DNA sequence: TGTGCCAGCAGTGAAGCGGCAGAGATGAACACTGAAGCTTTCTTT.

In its sample, this clone was seen a few times. The V call is TRBV6-5, the J call TRBJ1-5, with 7 bases lining up with TRBD1. V lost 0 bases to trimming and J lost 5 bases; unmatched junction nucleotides: 4. The CDR3 consists of 15 residues. In germline, CDR1 is MNHEY, CDR2 SVGAGI. CDR3 amino acids: CASSYSRQGDQPQHF. The CDR3 nucleotides read TGTGCCAGCAGTTACTCGAGACAGGGCGATCAGCCCCAGCATTTT.

The genes are TRBV27 and TRBJ2-5; maybe TRBD1 (7 bases). This CDR3 is 14 amino acids long. Germline CDR1 MNHEY, CDR2 SMNVEV (reference sequence). Trimming shortened V by 5 bases and J by 5 bases, and 15 bases separated the two germline ends. The CDR3 DNA is TGTGCCAGCAGTCTCCAGGGGGGTCGGGAGACCCAGTACTTC. This gives the protein CASSLQGGRETQYF.

This clone was recorded a few times. In DNA form, the CDR3 reads TGTGCCAGCAGCTTTGGACTAGCGGGACGCTCCTACAATGAGCAGTTCTTC. Translating gives CASSFGLAGRSYNEQFF. The chain links TRBV7-6 to TRBJ2-1; 12 nucleotides align to TRBD2. Germline V gene sequence: CDR1 SGHVS, CDR2 FNYEAQ. The J segment lost 0 bases and the V segment lost 3 bases, leaving 3 bases of the junction unmatched. The CDR3 is made up of 17 amino acids.

This clone showed up just a few times. V gene TRBV7-9 combines with J gene TRBJ1-2; D call uncertain. Germline loops: CDR1 SEHNR, CDR2 FQNEAQ (reference sequence). With 5 bases removed from V and 4 bases from J, the gap between germline ends came to 11 bases. The CDR3 spans 13 residues. The CDR3 bases are TGTGCCAGCAGCCCTAGCAGCCTCTATGGCTACACCTTC. The encoded protein is CASSPSSLYGYTF.

The chain carries TRBV29-1 and TRBJ2-1; a possible D gene is TRBD2 (6 bases). Germline V gives CDR1 SQVTM, CDR2 ANQGSEA. The CDR3 is 14 amino acids. The V end lost 4 bases, the J end lost 1 base, and 11 bases lay between the germline ends. Written as DNA, the CDR3 is TGCAGCGTTGTTTGGCGGGGATCCTACAATGAGCAGTTCTTC. Amino acids: CSVVWRGSYNEQFF.

The chain uses TRBV18 and TRBJ1-1; D uncertain. The CDR3 runs 11 residues. Trimming stripped 2 bases from V and 10 bases from J, with 8 bases between. Looked up from germline, CDR1 is KGHSH and CDR2 is LQKENI. The CDR3 region has the DNA TGTGCCAGCTCACCAGGCAGGCTAGCTTTCTTT. Residues: CASSPGRLAFF.

J is TRBJ2-1 and V is TRBV5-1, with D unclear. CDR1 SGHRS and CDR2 YFSETQ come from the germline V gene. V gave up 0 bases and J gave up 3 bases, with 10 bases separating them. The CDR3 has 15 residues. The DNA for the CDR3 is TGCGCCAGCAGCTTGGACCGGCCCAACTACAATGAGCAGTTCTTC. It translates to CASSLDRPNYNEQFF. Full variable domain (missing parts from reference TRBV5-1 and TRBJ2-1): KAGVTQTPRYLIKTRGQQVTLSCSPISGHRSVSWYQQTPGQGLQFLFEYFSETQRNKGNFPGRFSGRQFSNSRSEMNVSTLELGDSALYLCASSLDRPNYNEQFFGPGTRLTVL.

V is TRBV2 and J is TRBJ1-2; no definite D call. This CDR3 is 13 amino acids long. The V gene's germline CDR1 is SNHLY and CDR2 FYNNEI. Trimming took off 6 bases at V and 3 bases at J, with 11 bases between the two ends. CDR3 residues: CASSPDGYYGYTF. DNA of the CDR3: TGTGCCAGCAGCCCAGACGGCTACTATGGCTACACCTTC.

A word on this clone: This likely traces to a read error, being one base from a far larger clone. J is TRBJ2-7 and V is TRBV6-5; the D is unclear. This CDR3 has 11 residues. Germline loops: CDR1 MNHEY, CDR2 SVGAGI. With 5 bases removed from V and 1 base from J, the gap between germline ends came to 3 bases. CDR3 sequence (DNA): TGTGCCAGCAGTGATTCCTACGAGCAGTACTTC. Amino acids: CASSDSYEQYF.

The chain uses TRBV19 and TRBJ2-4; TRBD2 matches at 11 bases. This CDR3 is 14 amino acids long. The J segment lost 9 bases and the V segment lost 6 bases, leaving 7 bases of the junction unmatched. Per the germline V gene, CDR1 is LNHDA and CDR2 is SQIVND (reference sequence). The CDR3 loop reads CASSPGLAEGIQYF. CDR3 sequence (DNA): TGTGCCAGTAGCCCGGGACTAGCGGAGGGCATTCAGTACTTC.

This clone appeared a few times. The chain combines TRBV18 with TRBJ1-5; possible D gene TRBD1, 6 bases. Per germline, CDR1 KGHSH and CDR2 LQKENI. V was shortened by 6 bases and J by 0 bases, with 12 bases between the two germline ends. The CDR3 length is 15 residues. CDR3 loop: CASSPGATSNQPQHF. For the CDR3, the DNA is TGTGCCAGCTCGCCGGGGGCAACTAGCAATCAGCCCCAGCATTTT.

This clone was seen more than once but under ten times. The chain links TRBV2 to TRBJ2-2; 7 bases are a match to TRBD1. Germline V lookup: CDR1 SNHLY, CDR2 FYNNEI. J gave up 6 bases and V 4 bases, and 5 bases lay outside the gene matches. The CDR3 contains 14 residues. The chain's CDR3 is CASSVTGWSGELFF. For the CDR3, the DNA is TGTGCCAGCAGTGTGACAGGGTGGTCCGGGGAGCTGTTTTTT.

The J gene is TRBJ2-5, the V gene TRBV7-9; D might be TRBD1 (5 bases). Germline V gene data show CDR1 as SEHNR and CDR2 as FQNEAQ (reference sequence). V shed 6 bases and J shed 2 bases, with 10 bases lying between them. The CDR3 is made up of 13 amino acids. The CDR3: CASSLQVQETQYF. In nucleotides, the CDR3 is TGTGCCAGCAGTCTACAGGTACAAGAGACCCAGTACTTC.

This clone was found a few times. The gene calls are TRBV18 and TRBJ1-1, with TRBD1 as a possible D gene (6 bases). The CDR3 is made up of 16 amino acids. Germline values: CDR1 KGHSH, CDR2 LQKENI. Trimming left V 6 bases short and J 4 bases short, with 21 bases between. The CDR3 region is CASSPVGGAFGTEAFF. CDR3 DNA: TGTGCCAGCTCCCCAGTAGGGGGGGCTTTTGGCACTGAAGCTTTCTTT.

This clone turned up a few times. This rearrangement joins TRBV18 to TRBJ1-4; the match to TRBD1 covers 7 bases. V shed 6 bases, J shed 6 bases, and the junction held 7 bases outside the gene matches. This CDR3 contains 14 residues. From germline, CDR1 is KGHSH and CDR2 LQKENI. The CDR3 bases are TGTGCCAGCTCGCCCGGGACAGAGGATGAAAAACTGTTTTTT. This encodes CASSPGTEDEKLFF.

The genes are TRBV29-1 and TRBJ2-5, with TRBD1 as a possible D gene (5 bases). TRBJ2-7 matches the DNA end more closely, so the J call is doubtful. The CDR3 length is 12 residues. Germline lookup yields CDR1 SQVTM and CDR2 ANQGSEA. In nucleotides, the CDR3 is TGCAGCGTTGAAGGGTCCAGGGCCGAGCAGTACTTC. It is translated as CSVEGSRAEQYF.